Reported below is one T cell receptor (beta chain). A few counts support this clonotype. There is no known antigen for this receptor. The sample holds no much larger clone one base away, and base qualities are not on file. Library preparation used RACE. The data were produced on a NextSeq 500. During library preparation, unique molecular identifiers were attached to individual cDNA molecules so that TCRs could be counted quantitatively and reproducibly. For every blood RNA sample, sequencing covered both the TCR alpha and TCR beta chains. In the paper's pipeline: Samples had a median of roughly 99,000 TCRs, with a range from roughly 20,000 to 700,000. The Decombinator software suite was used to annotate the V, J and CDR3 of the TCR reads. For the PS versus PT1 abundance plots, all samples were subsampled to the same number of TCRs (28,000). TCRs were defined as expanded if absent before sensitization and observed at least eight times at the 2-week time point. TCRdb reprocessed the public reads (quality trimming at Q25 with fastp, clone calling with MiXCR) and kept in-frame beta chains. Every distinct CDR3 protein forms one entry, paired with its most common genes and DNA. The V and J calls were determined by TCRdb, not by the authors. This sample gives some 170,000 distinct CDR3 sequences in total; 20% to 25% of them show up just once. The leading ten clones occupy 6% to 8% of the sample.

Interpreted using the paper, the time point label stands for: patch test 1, 2 weeks after DPC sensitization. What this sample's treatment or condition label stands for: therapeutic diphenylcyclopropenone sensitization with weekly scalp DPC. At each patch-test visit, blood was drawn before the patch test was applied. Patients were considered eligible if aged 18 to 70, diagnosed with alopecia and deemed suitable for DPC therapy, and patients were excluded if pregnant. Total RNA was isolated from unfractionated whole blood collected in Tempus Blood RNA tubes. Compared with germline, V lacks 10 bases and J lacks 10 bases; bases without a gene match: 7. Inclusive of the bounding cysteine and phenylalanine, the CDR3 is 11 residues long. Left in the record is the CDR3 DNA by itself, 33 bases read in frame from the first base. The germline V gene supplies CDR1 MNHEY and CDR2 SVGAGI. This specimen belongs to a study of human T cells and chemical hapten exposure (dated by TCRdb to the early 2020s). For context, the study as a whole: For sensitization, 2% DPC in acetone was applied to a roughly 2 cm by roughly 2 cm area of upper inner arm skin. Blood samples were taken from patients before sensitization (week 0) and at 2, 6 and about 24 weeks after DPC sensitization. The mostly female patient cohort included alopecia areata with under or over 50% scalp involvement, alopecia totalis and alopecia universalis. This study followed changes in the peripheral blood TCR repertoire in vivo during primary and secondary sensitization of alopecia patients to the hapten diphenylcyclopropenone (DPC). Patch testing was done on the upper back using Finn chambers containing 0.01% DPC, and results were scored after 6 days according to International Contact Dermatitis Research Group standards. Blood for TCR sequencing was provided by twenty-nine alopecia patients at one to four time points (pre-sensitization, 2, 6 and 24 weeks). The libraries were sequenced as a pool, and the TCR yield per sample differed mostly because of small variations in library volumes within the pool. Weekly therapeutic DPC doses were additionally applied to the scalp of patients throughout the roughly 24-week study period. The investigation overall reported the following: Repeated subsampling changed both the strength of the expansion versus patch-test correlation and the threshold at which the correlation became significant. The number of TCRs above 1 in 1000 frequency did not change with DPC sensitization; there was no evidence of global repertoire structure alterations. Expanded TCRs formed significantly more large CDR3 similarity clusters than pre-sensitization or healthy control sets, consistent with antigen-driven responses. A positive correlation was found between the number of PT1 expanded TCRs and patch test score, with significance reached at thresholds 8, 16 and 32 but not 4. Because all patients had alopecia, a presumed autoimmune disease, the immune response of the patients might differ from that of healthy individuals.

The receptor was isolated from a woman aged 50 to 60 with alopecia areata. Some clones in this sample may be carry-over from other donors' samples. The input for sequencing was whole blood, taken in connection with sensitization to the hapten diphenylcyclopropenone (DPC). Here the chain combines TRBV6-5 and TRBJ1-1, and 9 junction bases match TRBD1. The CDR3 protein: CATTTGGLAFF. The DNA sequence is TGTGCCACCACAACAGGGGGCTTAGCTTTCTTT.